A single sample is the source of the 27 T cell receptor beta chains below, sequenced in a study of blood T cell repertoires in COVID-19. The table came from immunoSEQ multiplex PCR; TCRdb's copy has only in-frame clones and leaves some out. Altogether 100,000 to 150,000 clones are present, 81% being singletons, with the ten largest covering about 8.4%. Sequencing was done on a sample of peripheral blood. All receptors derive from a woman aged 60 to 75 with active or convalescent COVID-19.

V is TRBV21-1 and J is TRBJ1-6. TRBV21-1 represents a pseudogene. The CDR3 totals 16 residues. The CDR3 spells CASSNFQALFNSPLHF. CDR3 nucleotides: TGTGCCAGCAGCAATTTTCAAGCTTTATTTAATTCACCCCTCCACTTT.

This rearrangement joins TRBV11-2 to TRBJ2-1; 7 bases agree with TRBD2. The germline V gene has CDR1 SGHAT and CDR2 FQNNGV. The V segment lost 3 bases and the J segment 13 bases; nucleotides outside the gene matches: 18. The CDR3 spans 16 residues. CDR3 nucleotide sequence: TGTGCCAGCAGCTTGGAAGGAGGTTGGGCTAGCGGACGTCAGTTCTTC. It specifies CASSLEGGWASGRQFF.

The genes are TRBV5-5 and TRBJ1-1; no definite D call. V was cut by 3 bases and J by 0 bases, with 6 bases left in between. The V gene's germline CDR1 is SGHKS and CDR2 YYEKEE (reference sequence). The CDR3 has 13 residues. The CDR3 nucleotides are TGTGCCAGCAGCTACTTCATGAACACTGAAGCTTTCTTT. Its translation: CASSYFMNTEAFF.

The chain uses TRBV5-5 and TRBJ1-6, with D possibly matching TRBD1 (6 bases). V lost 1 base, J lost 9 bases, and 8 bases lay in between. Germline values: CDR1 SGHKS, CDR2 YYEKEE (reference sequence). The CDR3 runs 13 residues. The CDR3 nucleotides read TGTGCCAGCAGCTTGCTAGGGGGTTCACCCCTCCACTTT. Residues: CASSLLGGSPLHF.

This chain connects TRBV7-3 to TRBJ2-2; 7 nucleotides align to TRBD2. The CDR3 loop spans 17 amino acids. CDR1 SGHTA and CDR2 FQGTGA come from the germline V gene. V lost 2 bases and J lost 2; bases outside the gene matches: 8. The CDR3 is CASSLSGASGNTGELFF. CDR3 in DNA: TGTGCCAGCAGCTTATCCGGGGCTAGCGGAAACACCGGGGAGCTGTTTTTT.

V usage is TRBV5-6 and J usage is TRBJ1-5; 7 bases align to TRBD1. V lost 4 bases, J lost 4 bases, and 14 bases stayed unmatched. Looked up from germline, CDR1 is SGHDT and CDR2 is YYEEEE. The CDR3 is made up of 17 amino acids. The CDR3 protein is CASSRQGGEQRNQPQHF. DNA of the CDR3: TGTGCCAGCAGCCGACAGGGAGGCGAACAGAGGAATCAGCCCCAGCATTTT.

The chain joins TRBV7-8 to TRBJ2-7; D call uncertain. The germline CDR1 and CDR2 sequences are SGHVS and FQNEAQ. CDR3 size: 13 residues. Trimming cost V 3 bases and J 3 bases, with 9 bases left between them. In nucleotides, the CDR3 is TGTGCCAGCAGCTTCCACAACGTCTACGAGCAGTACGTC. This gives the protein CASSFHNVYEQYV.

This clone has only a few counts. V usage is TRBV6-2 or TRBV6-3 and J usage is TRBJ1-3; tentative D call: TRBD1 (5 bases). The CDR3 loop spans 19 amino acids. Germline loops: CDR1 MNHEY, CDR2 SVGEGT. V dropped 5 bases and J dropped 1 base, with 24 bases sitting between them. CDR3 bases: TGTGCCAGCAGTATATCCGGGACTACGATTAAACGGTCTGGAAACACCATATATTTT. This encodes CASSISGTTIKRSGNTIYF.

This chain connects TRBV6-4 to TRBJ2-2, with 7 bases lining up with TRBD1. Germline V gene sequence: CDR1 MRHNA, CDR2 SNTAGT. The CDR3 spans 15 residues. V lost 7 bases, J lost 0 bases, and 5 bases stayed unmatched. CDR3 sequence: CASTRDSANTGELFF. For the CDR3, the DNA is TGTGCCAGCACCCGGGACAGCGCGAACACCGGGGAGCTGTTTTTT.

This chain joins TRBV5-1 and TRBJ2-6, with TRBD2 matching over 9 bases. V lost 0 bases to trimming and J lost 4 bases; unmatched junction nucleotides: 5. From germline, CDR1 is SGHRS and CDR2 YFSETQ. CDR3 length: 17 amino acids. Written as DNA, the CDR3 is TGCGCCAGCAGCTTGGTAGCGGGAGACCCCGGGGCCAACGTCCTGACTTTC. Translating it yields CASSLVAGDPGANVLTF.

This clone has only one observation. The rearrangement uses TRBV6-5 and TRBJ1-2; 7 bases align to TRBD1. Germline V lookup: CDR1 MNHEY, CDR2 SVGAGI. The V segment lost 6 bases and the J segment 7 bases; nucleotides outside the gene matches: 8. This CDR3 is 13 amino acids long. CDR3 sequence (DNA): TGTGCCAGCAGAAAGACAGGGTCGGGTGGCTACACCTTC. Its protein is CASRKTGSGGYTF.

V usage is TRBV11-2 and J usage is TRBJ2-5; the D gene is possibly TRBD2 (5 bases). V lost 4 bases to trimming and J lost 4 bases, with 16 bases between them. Germline V lookup: CDR1 SGHAT, CDR2 FQNNGV. CDR3 length equals 15 residues. CDR3 in amino acids: CASSSSSGLGETQYF. The CDR3, as DNA: TGTGCCAGCAGCTCTAGCTCGGGGTTGGGAGAGACCCAGTACTTC.

This clone was recorded only once. The J gene is TRBJ1-2, the V gene TRBV27; D ambiguous. CDR1 is MNHEY and CDR2 is SMNVEV in the germline V gene (reference sequence). The length of the CDR3 is 13 residues. The V gene lost 5 bases and the J gene lost 2 bases, with 9 bases spanning the gap. The CDR3 loop is CASSLRGNYGYTF. The CDR3 DNA sequence: TGTGCCAGCAGTCTAAGAGGGAACTATGGCTACACCTTC.

The V and J genes are TRBV3-1 (or the pseudogene TRBV3-2) and TRBJ2-1; possible D gene TRBD2, 6 bases. The CDR3 is 16 amino acids. Per the germline V gene, CDR1 is LGHDT and CDR2 is YNNKEL (reference sequence). Trimming left V 0 bases short and J 3 bases short, with 12 bases between. The CDR3 coding sequence is TGTGCCAGCAGCCAAGAGGGGCGGGGTTACTACAATGAGCAGTTCTTC. It yields the protein CASSQEGRGYYNEQFF.

The chain joins TRBV4-2 to TRBJ2-1; unclear D gene. CDR3 length equals 13 residues. Germline V gene data show CDR1 as LGHNA and CDR2 as YNFKEQ. V was pared by 0 bases and J by 12 bases, with 12 bases between. CDR3 amino acids: CASSQEDEDRQFF. As DNA, the CDR3 is TGTGCCAGCAGCCAAGAAGACGAGGATCGGCAGTTCTTC.

This clone has just a few counts. The chain combines TRBV29-1 with TRBJ1-1; maybe TRBD1 (6 bases). The germline V gene has CDR1 SQVTM and CDR2 ANQGSEA. The V end was cut by 8 bases, the J end by 4 bases, with 17 bases between. This CDR3 has 13 residues. CDR3 region: CSLAGGRSTEAFF. CDR3 sequence (DNA): TGCAGCCTGGCGGGGGGGCGGAGCACTGAAGCTTTCTTT.

This chain links TRBV12-3 or TRBV12-4 with TRBJ1-1; D gene ambiguous. The V end lost 3 bases, the J end lost 4 bases, and 9 bases lay between the germline ends. This CDR3 is built from 13 residues. CDR3: CASSFLLGTEAFF. The CDR3 DNA reads TGTGCCAGCAGTTTTTTACTAGGCACTGAAGCTTTCTTT.

The chain has TRBV28 and TRBJ2-7, with TRBD1 as a possible D gene (6 bases). Trimming took off 4 bases at V and 0 bases at J, with 13 bases between the two ends. The CDR3 covers 15 residues. Germline CDR1 reads MDHEN; CDR2 reads SYDVKM. The CDR3 nucleotides are TGTGCCAGCAGTTCCAACAGGGCGAGCTCCTACGAGCAGTACGTC. Its protein is CASSSNRASSYEQYV.

The chain is built from TRBV18 and TRBJ2-7; 7 nucleotides line up with TRBD1. V was pared by 3 bases and J by 3 bases, with 5 bases of the junction left unmatched. Germline V gene sequence: CDR1 KGHSH, CDR2 LQKENI. The CDR3 has 14 amino acids. The CDR3 sequence: CASSPRDSHYEQYF. The CDR3 nucleotides read TGTGCCAGCTCACCCCGGGACAGCCACTACGAGCAGTACTTC.

J is TRBJ2-3 and V is TRBV27, with a possible D match to TRBD1 (6 bases). Germline CDR1 reads MNHEY; CDR2 reads SMNVEV (reference sequence). The CDR3 has 16 amino acids. The V end lost 6 bases, the J end lost 6 bases, and 22 bases lay between the germline ends. CDR3 nucleotides: TGTGCCAGCAGCCCCCGGACAGCCAAGCCCTTCGATACGCAGTATTTT. Its translation is CASSPRTAKPFDTQYF.

The chain uses TRBV9 and TRBJ1-1, with D unclear. Germline V CDR1 and CDR2: SGDLS, YYNGEE. The CDR3 consists of 14 residues. Trimming pared 2 bases from V and 8 bases from J, leaving 16 bases between. CDR3 protein: CASSVGLDKVEAFF. The CDR3 bases are TGTGCCAGCAGCGTCGGGTTGGATAAGGTCGAAGCTTTCTTT.

The chain uses TRBV24-1 and TRBJ2-1; unclear D gene. Between the trimmed V and J ends, which lost 4 bases and 3 bases, there was a span of 12 bases. Germline V gives CDR1 KGHDR, CDR2 SFDVKD. The length of the CDR3 is 15 residues. CDR3 sequence: CATSENAGNYNEQFF. The CDR3 nucleotides are TGTGCCACCAGTGAAAATGCAGGAAACTACAATGAGCAGTTCTTC.

This sequence joins TRBV2 and TRBJ2-2; no firm D call. V was trimmed by 5 bases and J by 0 bases, leaving 13 bases between them. This CDR3 comprises 16 residues. From germline, CDR1 is SNHLY and CDR2 FYNNEI. CDR3 DNA sequence: TGTGCCAGCAGTTCCCTCGGGTCTTCGAACACCGGGGAGCTGTTTTTT. Its translation: CASSSLGSSNTGELFF. Full variable domain (missing parts from reference TRBV2 and TRBJ2-2): EPEVTQTPSHQVTQMGQEVILRCVPISNHLYFYWYRQILGQKVEFLVSFYNNEISEKSEIFDDQFSVERPDGSNFTLKIRSTKLEDSAMYFCASSSLGSSNTGELFFGEGSRLTVL.

The chain links TRBV10-3 to TRBJ2-1; 11 positions agree with TRBD2. This CDR3 has 13 amino acids. The trim removed 9 bases at V and 7 bases at J, leaving 5 bases unmatched. Germline CDR1 ENHRY, CDR2 SYGVKD. The chain's CDR3 is CAIRLAGSNEQFF. The CDR3 DNA reads as TGTGCCATTCGACTAGCGGGGTCTAATGAGCAGTTCTTC.

The chain recombines TRBV28 with TRBJ1-1; D is undetermined. Per the germline V gene, CDR1 is MDHEN and CDR2 is SYDVKM. CDR3 length: 13 amino acids. Trimming cost V 7 bases and J 2 bases, with 11 bases left between them. CDR3 residues: CASTLLKNTEAFF. The CDR3 DNA is TGTGCCAGCACCCTGCTAAAAAACACTGAAGCTTTCTTT.

This chain links TRBV19 with TRBJ1-2; perhaps TRBD1 as D (6 bases). The V end was cut by 6 bases, the J end by 4 bases, with 15 bases between. The V gene's germline CDR1 is LNHDA and CDR2 SQIVND (reference sequence). CDR3 length: 14 residues. DNA of the CDR3: TGTGCCAGTAGCACCCAGGGGCGAATCTATGGCTACACCTTC. It yields the protein CASSTQGRIYGYTF.

The chain is built from TRBV5-4 and TRBJ2-3; 7 bases are a match to TRBD1. Germline lookup yields CDR1 SGHNT and CDR2 YYREEE (reference sequence). V lost 4 bases to trimming and J lost 7 bases; unmatched junction nucleotides: 9. The CDR3 extends over 14 amino acids. The CDR3 bases are TGTGCCAGCAGCACGAGAACAGGGGCCTATACGCAGTATTTT. As protein: CASSTRTGAYTQYF.